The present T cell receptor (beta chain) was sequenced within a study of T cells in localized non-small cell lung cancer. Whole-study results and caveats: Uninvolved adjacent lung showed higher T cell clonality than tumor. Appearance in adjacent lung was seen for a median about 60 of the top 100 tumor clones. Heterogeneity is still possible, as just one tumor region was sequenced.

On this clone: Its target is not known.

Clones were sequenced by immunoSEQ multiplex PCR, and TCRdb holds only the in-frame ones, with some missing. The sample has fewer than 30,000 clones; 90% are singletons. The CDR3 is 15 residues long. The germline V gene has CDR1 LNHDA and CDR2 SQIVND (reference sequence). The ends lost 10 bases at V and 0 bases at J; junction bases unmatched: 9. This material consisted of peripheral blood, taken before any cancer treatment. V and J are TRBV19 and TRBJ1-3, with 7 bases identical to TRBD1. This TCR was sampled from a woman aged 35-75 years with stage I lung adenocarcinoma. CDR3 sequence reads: CATRDRLLSGNTIYF. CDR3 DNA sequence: TGTGCCACTCGGGACAGACTCCTCTCTGGAAACACCATATATTTT.